One T cell receptor beta chain is described in this entry. Its antigen is currently unknown. The data were taken from a study of OX40 agonist ivuxolimab in advanced cancers. About the research overall: Patients received ivuxolimab, an agonistic anti-OX40 (CD134) antibody. Three patients, one with hepatocellular carcinoma and two with cutaneous melanoma, responded partially.

Study-level findings and limits: On average, CD8+ T cells had more expanded clones than CD4+. At 0.1 to 3.0 mg/kg and by week 6, CD4+ and CD8+ T cells in the blood had expanded clonally.

V lost 0 bases and J lost 7, with 7 bases in between. The CDR3 extends over 13 amino acids. Germline values: CDR1 WSHSY, CDR2 SAAADI. Some clones are missing from TCRdb's copy, which holds only in-frame ones; the method was immunoSEQ multiplex PCR. The sample comprises approximately 60,000 clones, roughly 86% of which are singletons, and about 5% rests with the top ten. The TCR originated in an adult with an advanced solid tumor such as melanoma, head and neck, liver or kidney cancer. The sequencing used CD4+ or CD8+ T cells sorted from blood, collected in a trial of the OX40 agonist ivuxolimab. The chain has TRBV10-2 and TRBJ1-3, with D tentatively TRBD1 (5 bases). The CDR3 DNA follows: TGCGCCAGCAGTGAGTCTTGGGGGAACACCATATATTTT. It specifies CASSESWGNTIYF.